Presented here are 21 T cell receptor beta chains from one specimen sequenced in a study of breast tumors, draining lymph nodes, adjacent tissues. TCRdb recomputed calls from the multiplex PCR reads with MiXCR, one row per CDR3 protein. This table has under 300,000 distinct CDR3 sequences, 30% to 35% appearing once. Samples came from axillary lymph nodes draining the breast cancer. The sequenced sample consisted of axillary lymph node tissue. These receptor sequences come from a female donor with breast cancer. Some clones in this sample may be carry-over from other donors' samples.

The chain combines TRBV10-3 with TRBJ2-1; a weak D match, TRBD2 (7 bases). The V and J ends lost 10 bases and 5 bases respectively, with 18 bases between them. Germline values: CDR1 ENHRY, CDR2 SYGVKD. CDR3 length: 14 amino acids. CDR3 sequence (DNA): TGTGCCAGCGAAGACGGCGGGGGCCACAATGAGCAGTTCTTC. Amino acid sequence: CASEDGGGHNEQFF.

This clonotype was picked up many times. The CDR3 DNA reads as TGCAGTGCTAGAGCTAGCGGGGGCTACGAGCAGTACTTC. This translates into CSARASGGYEQYF. The rearrangement uses TRBV20-1 and TRBJ2-7; the match to TRBD2 covers 10 bases. The CDR3 totals 13 residues. Germline CDR1 reads DFQATT; CDR2 reads SNEGSKA (reference sequence). V shed 1 base, J shed 3 bases, and the junction held 0 bases outside the gene matches.

The chain recombines TRBV5-6 with TRBJ1-2; D is undetermined. V was trimmed by 2 bases and J by 6 bases, leaving 17 bases between them. Germline values: CDR1 SGHDT, CDR2 YYEEEE. This CDR3 has 15 residues. The CDR3 sequence is CASSFDPSPSNGYTF. CDR3 nucleotides: TGTGCCAGCAGCTTTGACCCGTCCCCCAGCAATGGCTACACCTTC.

The chain employs TRBV15 and TRBJ1-5; tentatively, D is TRBD1 (5 bases). Trimming removed 0 bases from V and 8 bases from J, with 20 bases in between. Germline-derived CDR1 and CDR2 are LNHNV and YYDKDF (reference sequence). The CDR3 length is 17 residues. The CDR3 region has the DNA TGTGCCACCAGCAGAGATAGGGGACTAGCGGGAGATGAGCCCCAGCATTTT. This translates into CATSRDRGLAGDEPQHF.

The CDR3 DNA reads as TGTGCCACCACCCTACAGGGGGCCTACACAGATACGCAGTATTTT. Translated: CATTLQGAYTDTQYF. This chain connects TRBV24-1 to TRBJ2-3; 9 bases are a match to TRBD1. V was pared by 8 bases and J by 2 bases, with 7 bases of the junction left unmatched. CDR3 size: 15 residues. Germline loops: CDR1 KGHDR, CDR2 SFDVKD.

This clonotype was observed a single time. The chain has TRBV5-8 and TRBJ2-2; TRBD1 aligns across 8 bases. The CDR3 covers 15 residues. Germline trimming cut 7 bases from V and 7 bases from J; bases unmatched to any gene: 12. The germline V gene has CDR1 SGHTS and CDR2 YDEGEE. The CDR3 DNA sequence: TGTGCCAGCGGCCACTCAGACAGGGGTCACGGGGAGCTGTTTTTT. Protein product: CASGHSDRGHGELFF. The full variable domain, with the rest looked up from reference TRBV5-8 and TRBJ2-2, is EAGVTQSPTHLIKTRGQQATLRCSPISGHTSVYWYQQALGLGLQFLLWYDEGEERNRGNFPPRFSGRQFPNYSSELNVNALELEDSALYLCASGHSDRGHGELFFGEGSRLTVL.

Remarks on this clonotype: Being one base from a much bigger clone, this may be a read error. The rearrangement joins TRBV7-9 to TRBJ2-2; 8 positions match TRBD2. CDR3 length: 16 amino acids. The ends lost 2 bases at V and 3 bases at J; junction bases unmatched: 5. The germline CDR1 and CDR2 sequences are SEHNR and FQNEAQ (reference sequence). The CDR3 here is CASSLFRGGDTGELFF. CDR3 DNA: TGTGCCAGCAGCTTATTCCGGGGGGGCGACACCGGGGAGCTGTTTTTT.

This clonotype showed up many times. The chain recombines TRBV6-4 with TRBJ2-3; D tentatively reads TRBD1 or TRBD2 (6 bases each). The CDR3 is 16 amino acids. Germline V gene lookup returns CDR1 MRHNA and CDR2 SNTAGT. Trimming removed 0 bases from V and 2 bases from J, with 12 bases in between. CDR3 sequence (DNA): TGTGCCAGCAGTGACTCGATCGGGGGCGCCACAGATACGCAGTATTTT. Translated, it gives CASSDSIGGATDTQYF.

The rearrangement links TRBV5-5 to TRBJ2-1, with D uncertain. The end of the DNA aligns better with TRBJ2-7, so the J call may be wrong. The CDR3 is 13 amino acids. CDR1 is SGHKS and CDR2 is YYEKEE in the germline V gene (reference sequence). CDR3 in amino acids: CASSPPGSNEQYF. The CDR3 DNA reads TGTGCCAGCAGCCCCCCGGGCTCCAATGAGCAGTACTTC.

This clonotype was picked up many times. The V and J genes are TRBV6-5 and TRBJ2-3, with TRBD2 matching over 7 bases. The CDR3 is 14 residues long. V trimming: 7 bases; J trimming: 4 bases; junction bases outside the gene matches: 8. Per the germline V gene, CDR1 is MNHEY and CDR2 is SVGAGI. The CDR3 coding sequence is TGTGCCAGCACCCAGCGGGGAGGGGCAGATACGCAGTATTTT. Translation: CASTQRGGADTQYF.

The table lists this clonotype with many counts. The CDR3 here is CASSSRTSGYGYTF. CDR3 DNA: TGTGCCAGCAGCTCTCGGACGAGCGGCTATGGCTACACCTTC. This chain joins TRBV7-2 and TRBJ1-2; D remains ambiguous. V lost 4 bases and J 4 bases, leaving 13 bases between the germline ends. The CDR3 contains 14 residues. Germline loops: CDR1 SGHTA, CDR2 FQGNSA.

The chain uses TRBV5-1 and TRBJ2-7; 7 positions match TRBD2. This CDR3 region has 15 residues. The J segment lost 4 bases and the V segment lost 4 bases, leaving 11 bases of the junction unmatched. Germline CDR1 is SGHRS and CDR2 is YFSETQ. CDR3 sequence: CASSGGEAPAYEQYF. The CDR3 DNA reads as TGCGCCAGCAGCGGGGGGGAGGCCCCGGCGTACGAGCAGTACTTC.

The rearrangement joins TRBV7-8 to TRBJ2-1; D is unclear. CDR3 size: 14 residues. The germline CDR1 and CDR2 sequences are SGHVS and FQNEAQ. Trimming cost V 4 bases and J 3 bases, with 10 bases left between them. DNA for the CDR3: TGTGCCAGCAGCTCACAGCGACTCTACAATGAGCAGTTCTTC. It is translated as CASSSQRLYNEQFF.

The chain recombines TRBV27 with TRBJ2-1; weak D call: TRBD1 (6 bases). CDR1 and CDR2 (germline): MNHEY, SMNVEV (reference sequence). The CDR3 is 15 amino acids. V was cut by 0 bases and J by 8 bases, with 14 bases left in between. The CDR3 sequence is CASSLSVATGYEQFF. CDR3 bases: TGTGCCAGCAGTTTATCGGTGGCGACAGGATATGAGCAGTTCTTC.

The chain uses TRBV20-1 and TRBJ1-5; D gene unclear. Trimming pared 5 bases from V and 9 bases from J, leaving 11 bases between. Germline V gives CDR1 DFQATT, CDR2 SNEGSKA (reference sequence). The CDR3 consists of 11 residues. Here the CDR3 DNA reads TGCAGTGCTCTGGGAGTTATGCCCCAGCATTTT. The encoded protein is CSALGVMPQHF.

Regarding this clonotype: This may be a read error, as it is one base from a much larger clone. The chain joins TRBV5-1 to TRBJ2-1; 7 bases fit TRBD1. Germline loops: CDR1 SGHRS, CDR2 YFSETQ. The CDR3 has 14 amino acids. CDR3 protein: CASGLQGVNNEQFF. The CDR3, as DNA: TGCGCCAGCGGCTTGCAGGGGGTCAACAATGAGCAGTTCTTC.

Comments on this clonotype: A clone one base away is much larger, so this may be a read error. This sequence joins TRBV6-5 and TRBJ2-7; TRBD1 agrees at 8 bases. The V gene end was trimmed by 7 bases and the J gene end by 5 bases; junction bases not matched to a gene: 7. From germline, CDR1 is MNHEY and CDR2 SVGAGI. This CDR3 contains 13 residues. The CDR3 loop reads CASTRRGLHEQYF. The DNA for the CDR3 is TGTGCCAGCACCCGCAGGGGGCTGCACGAGCAGTACTTC.

At least ten counts were recorded for this clonotype. The CDR3 reads CSARVTRGGSYEQYF. CDR3 DNA: TGCAGTGCTAGGGTTACGAGGGGGGGCTCCTACGAGCAGTACTTC. The chain uses TRBV20-1 and TRBJ2-7, with D perhaps matching TRBD2 (7 bases). Germline assignment: CDR1 DFQATT and CDR2 SNEGSKA (reference sequence). The CDR3 contains 15 residues. The V end lost 3 bases, the J end lost 0 bases, and 15 bases lay between the germline ends.

The table lists this clonotype with many counts. The chain employs TRBV2 and TRBJ2-7; either TRBD1 or TRBD2 may fit D (6 bases each). This CDR3 has 14 residues. Germline values: CDR1 SNHLY, CDR2 FYNNEI. V shed 11 bases and J shed 0 bases, with 17 bases lying between them. CDR3: CAGKGDSTSYEQYF. The CDR3 DNA is TGTGCCGGCAAGGGGGACTCGACCTCCTACGAGCAGTACTTC.

On this clonotype itself: A much larger clone differs from this one at a single base, so this may be a read error. The rearrangement links TRBV5-1 to TRBJ2-7; 14 bases align to TRBD2. Germline V gene sequence: CDR1 SGHRS, CDR2 YFSETQ. This CDR3 contains 16 residues. The V gene end was trimmed by 3 bases and the J gene end by 4 bases; junction bases not matched to a gene: 6. The CDR3 nucleotides are TGCGCCAGCAGCTCCGGGACTAGCGGGAGCAGGTACGAGCAGTACTTC. It encodes CASSSGTSGSRYEQYF.

The table lists this clonotype with many counts. The J gene is TRBJ1-2, the V gene TRBV25-1; no clear D gene. With 7 bases removed from V and 7 bases from J, the gap between germline ends came to 16 bases. The CDR3 is made up of 13 amino acids. The germline V gene encodes CDR1 MGHDK and CDR2 SYGVNS. The CDR3 region is CASNSLGKGGYTF. As DNA, the CDR3 is TGTGCCAGCAATTCTTTAGGGAAGGGTGGCTACACCTTC.